This T cell receptor beta chain was captured in a study of blood T cell repertoires in COVID-19. About the research overall: PBMCs, B-cell-depleted T cells, or T cells were the source of the cDNA or gDNA that made up the material.

Enrolled through a virtual design, the participants were between roughly 18 and 90 years of age and came from about two dozen US areas. Clones were sequenced by immunoSEQ multiplex PCR, and TCRdb holds only the in-frame ones, with some missing. The sample records hundreds of thousands of clones, around 89% being singletons. The sequence was collected from a man in his thirties or forties who had recovered from COVID-19. Sequencing input: PBMCs or T cells enriched from blood (not recorded which).

CDR3 sequence (DNA): TGCGCCAGCACCTTAGACAGGGTTACCGAAAAACTGTTTTTT. It codes for CASTLDRVTEKLFF. This chain joins TRBV5-1 and TRBJ1-4; 7 bases align to TRBD1. Germline lookup yields CDR1 SGHRS and CDR2 YFSETQ. The CDR3 totals 14 residues. The trim removed 6 bases at V and 8 bases at J, leaving 10 bases unmatched.